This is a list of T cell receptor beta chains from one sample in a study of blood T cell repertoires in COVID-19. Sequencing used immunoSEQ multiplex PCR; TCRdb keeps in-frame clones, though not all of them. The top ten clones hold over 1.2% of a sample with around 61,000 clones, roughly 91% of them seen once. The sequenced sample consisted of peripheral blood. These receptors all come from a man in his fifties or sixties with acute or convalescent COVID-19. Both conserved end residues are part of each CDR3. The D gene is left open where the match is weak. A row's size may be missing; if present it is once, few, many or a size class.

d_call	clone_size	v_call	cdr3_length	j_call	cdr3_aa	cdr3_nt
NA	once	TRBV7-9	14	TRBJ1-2	CASSRYGGLSGYTF	TGTGCCAGCAGCCGTTACGGAGGGCTCTCTGGCTACACCTTC
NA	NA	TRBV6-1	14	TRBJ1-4	CASSDLQGLPKLFF	TGTGCCAGCAGTGACCTACAGGGTCTCCCAAAACTGTTTTTT
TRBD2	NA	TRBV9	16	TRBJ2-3	CASSVVAGGITDTQYF	TGTGCCAGCAGCGTAGTAGCGGGGGGAATCACAGATACGCAGTATTTT
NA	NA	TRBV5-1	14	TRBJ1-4	CASSRDRGDEKLFF	TGCGCCAGCAGCCGGGATCGAGGTGATGAAAAACTGTTTTTT
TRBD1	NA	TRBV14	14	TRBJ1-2	CASSQWTGRHGYTF	TGTGCCAGCAGCCAGTGGACAGGTCGACATGGCTACACCTTC
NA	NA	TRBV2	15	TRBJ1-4	CASRRGGDNNEKLFF	TGTGCCAGCAGGCGGGGAGGGGATAATAATGAAAAACTGTTTTTT
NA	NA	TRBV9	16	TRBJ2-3	CASSVDPGRRTDTQYF	TGTGCCAGCAGCGTAGACCCAGGGAGGAGGACAGATACGCAGTATTTT
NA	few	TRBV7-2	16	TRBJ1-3	CASSLASGLPGNTIYF	TGTGCCAGCAGCTTAGCCTCAGGGCTCCCGGGAAACACCATATATTTT
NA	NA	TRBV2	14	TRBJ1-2	CASSVRQGNYGYTF	TGTGCCAGCAGTGTTCGGCAGGGAAACTATGGCTACACCTTC
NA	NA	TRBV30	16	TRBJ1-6	CAWSVQGTINNSPLHF	TGTGCCTGGAGTGTACAGGGTACAATAAATAATTCACCCCTCCACTTT
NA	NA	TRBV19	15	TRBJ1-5	CASSIFSGADQPQHF	TGTGCCAGTAGTATCTTCTCAGGGGCGGATCAGCCCCAGCATTTT
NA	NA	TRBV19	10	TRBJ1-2	CARGLGGYTF	TGTGCCAGGGGACTAGGCGGCTACACCTTC
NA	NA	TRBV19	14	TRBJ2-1	CASSITPANNEQFF	TGTGCCAGTAGTATCACCCCAGCGAACAATGAGCAGTTCTTC
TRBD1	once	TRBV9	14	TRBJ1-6	CASSQTGGSSPLHF	TGTGCCAGCAGTCAAACAGGGGGGAGTTCACCCCTCCACTTT
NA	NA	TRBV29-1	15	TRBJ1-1	CSVAGGASMNTEAFF	TGCAGCGTTGCCGGGGGGGCCTCCATGAACACTGAAGCTTTCTTT
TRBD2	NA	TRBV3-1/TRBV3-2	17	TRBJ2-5	CASSFRGLAGGQETQYF	TGTGCCAGCAGCTTCCGAGGACTAGCGGGGGGGCAAGAGACCCAGTACTTC
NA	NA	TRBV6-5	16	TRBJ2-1	CASSYGVGGGLHEQFF	TGTGCCAGCAGTTACGGTGTAGGGGGGGGCCTCCATGAGCAGTTCTTC
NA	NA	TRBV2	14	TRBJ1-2	CASREQGSLSGYTF	TGTGCCAGCAGGGAACAGGGTTCCTTATCGGGCTACACCTTC
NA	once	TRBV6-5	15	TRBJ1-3	CASSYTEYSGNTIYF	TGTGCCAGCAGTTACACAGAGTACTCTGGAAACACCATATATTTT
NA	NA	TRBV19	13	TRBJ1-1	CASSIVQDTEAFF	TGTGCCAGTAGTATAGTACAGGACACTGAAGCTTTCTTT
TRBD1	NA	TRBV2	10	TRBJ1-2	CATEDRHGRF	TGTGCCACCGAGGACAGGCACGGAAGGTTC
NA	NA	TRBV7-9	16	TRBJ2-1	CASSLQTTFSYNEQFF	TGTGCCAGCAGCTTACAAACAACCTTCTCCTACAATGAGCAGTTCTTC